These 10 T cell receptor beta chains originate from one sample sequenced in a study of CXCR4 blockade with PD-1 therapy in pancreatic cancer. TCRdb's table, derived via immunoSEQ multiplex PCR, lists solely in-frame clones and lacks some. This table has around 1,700 clones, approximately 37% appearing once. Sample: tumor tissue. The receptors were sampled from a human donor with pancreatic ductal adenocarcinoma.

The rearrangement uses TRBV18 and TRBJ1-1; D is uncertain. CDR3 length: 13 amino acids. Germline values: CDR1 KGHSH, CDR2 LQKENI. V gave up 2 bases and J gave up 4 bases, with 8 bases separating them. The CDR3 reads CASSPEVATEAFF. The DNA for the CDR3 is TGTGCCAGCTCACCAGAGGTCGCCACTGAAGCTTTCTTT.

The sample holds a few counts of this clone. At one boundary the junction diverges from the germline segment, which might be a read error. The chain employs TRBV6-8 and TRBJ2-7; maybe TRBD1 (5 bases). Germline V gene data show CDR1 as MNHGY and CDR2 as SAAAGT. The length of the CDR3 is 13 residues. CDR3 nucleotides: TGTGCCATCAGTGTACAGACAGTTGACGAGCAGTACTTC. It is translated as CAISVQTVDEQYF.

This rearrangement joins TRBV29-1 to TRBJ1-2; the D gene is possibly TRBD1 (5 bases). Per the germline V gene, CDR1 is SQVTM and CDR2 is ANQGSEA. V lost 6 bases and J lost 5, with 16 bases in between. This CDR3 contains 13 residues. DNA for the CDR3: TGCAGCGTGTGGGGGGATGAGGTTTATGGCTACACCTTC. Translated, it gives CSVWGDEVYGYTF.

The V gene is TRBV9, the J gene TRBJ1-2; 7 bases line up with TRBD1. The CDR3 is 15 residues long. J was trimmed by 5 bases and V by 3 bases; bases with no gene match: 10. Germline lookup yields CDR1 SGDLS and CDR2 YYNGEE. As DNA, the CDR3 is TGTGCCAGCAGCGGGACAGGAGGCAGCTGGTATGGCTACACCTTC. Its protein product is CASSGTGGSWYGYTF.

This clone has more than one count but fewer than ten. V is TRBV6-8 and J is TRBJ2-7; unclear D gene. This CDR3 is built from 15 residues. V gave up 8 bases and J gave up 2 bases, with 19 bases separating them. Germline V gene lookup returns CDR1 MNHGY and CDR2 SAAAGT. The CDR3 region is CASRSPLGQAYEQYF. The DNA of the CDR3 is TGTGCCAGCCGTTCGCCCCTTGGTCAAGCCTACGAGCAGTACTTC.

The rearrangement links TRBV30 to TRBJ1-2; a weak D match, TRBD1 (5 bases). Trimming left V 2 bases short and J 8 bases short, with 12 bases between. Germline lookup yields CDR1 GTSNPN and CDR2 SVGIG (reference sequence). The CDR3 runs to 12 residues. CDR3 DNA sequence: TGTGCCTGGAGTTTGGGGCCGGGAGGCTACACCTTC. It specifies CAWSLGPGGYTF.

The sample holds a few counts of this clone. The V and J genes are TRBV1 and TRBJ2-7. TRBV1 is described as a pseudogene. CDR3 size: 16 residues. The chain's CDR3 is CASSPFPLRDSYEQYF. CDR3 DNA sequence: TGCGCCAGCAGCCCCTTCCCCCTTAGGGACTCCTACGAGCAGTACTTC.

This clone is categorized as large. The chain links TRBV28 to TRBJ1-1; D is possibly TRBD1 (5 bases). The CDR3 consists of 15 residues. Trimming cost V 7 bases and J 4 bases, with 19 bases left between them. Germline assignment: CDR1 MDHEN and CDR2 SYDVKM. CDR3 nucleotide sequence: TGTGCCAGCACTTTTGGTCCAGGGCATACCACTGAAGCTTTCTTT. It encodes CASTFGPGHTTEAFF. The variable domain in full, completed from reference TRBV28 and TRBJ1-1, reads DVKVTQSSRYLVKRTGEKVFLECVQDMDHENMFWYRQDPGLGLRLIYFSYDVKMKEKGDIPEGYSVSREKKERFSLILESASTNQTSMYLCASTFGPGHTTEAFFGQGTRLTVV.

This clone was observed a few times. The rearrangement links TRBV6-4 to TRBJ1-1; 11 bases align to TRBD1. This CDR3 region has 14 residues. The trim removed 6 bases at V and 8 bases at J, leaving 8 bases unmatched. CDR1 is MRHNA, CDR2 SNTAGT, per germline. CDR3 DNA sequence: TGTGCCAGCAGGGGACAGGGGGGCCCTGTGGAAGCTTTCTTT. Amino acids: CASRGQGGPVEAFF.

A few counts support this clone. The rearrangement uses TRBV6-8 and TRBJ1-2; a possible D gene is TRBD1 (5 bases). Deletions cut 7 bases from V and 8 bases from J, with 14 bases between. This CDR3 has 12 amino acids. The germline V gene has CDR1 MNHGY and CDR2 SAAAGT. The CDR3 coding sequence is TGTGCCAGCAAAACAGGATCTCTCGGCTACACCTTC. This codes for CASKTGSLGYTF.